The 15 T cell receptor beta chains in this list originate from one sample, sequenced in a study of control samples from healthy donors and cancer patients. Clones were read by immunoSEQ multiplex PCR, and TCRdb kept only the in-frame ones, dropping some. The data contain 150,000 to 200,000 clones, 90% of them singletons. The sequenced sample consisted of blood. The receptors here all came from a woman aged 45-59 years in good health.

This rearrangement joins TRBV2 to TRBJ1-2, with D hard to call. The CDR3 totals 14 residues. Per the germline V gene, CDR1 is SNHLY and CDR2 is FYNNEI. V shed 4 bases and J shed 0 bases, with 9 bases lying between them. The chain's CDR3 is CASSASGTNYGYTF. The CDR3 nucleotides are TGTGCCAGCAGTGCGTCAGGAACTAACTATGGCTACACCTTC. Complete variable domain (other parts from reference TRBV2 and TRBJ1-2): EPEVTQTPSHQVTQMGQEVILRCVPISNHLYFYWYRQILGQKVEFLVSFYNNEISEKSEIFDDQFSVERPDGSNFTLKIRSTKLEDSAMYFCASSASGTNYGYTFGSGTRLTVV.

CDR3 sequence (DNA): TGTGCCAGCAGCTCCCTCCCCGAAGGGGGGAGCTATGGCTACACCTTC. This codes for CASSSLPEGGSYGYTF. V usage is TRBV5-5 and J usage is TRBJ1-2, with D maybe TRBD1 (6 bases). V dropped 3 bases and J dropped 4 bases, with 19 bases sitting between them. Looked up from germline, CDR1 is SGHKS and CDR2 is YYEKEE (reference sequence). CDR3 size: 16 residues.

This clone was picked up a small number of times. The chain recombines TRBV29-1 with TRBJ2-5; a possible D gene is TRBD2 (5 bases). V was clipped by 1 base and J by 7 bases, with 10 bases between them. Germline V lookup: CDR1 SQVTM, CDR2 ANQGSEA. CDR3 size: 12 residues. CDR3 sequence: CSVEGGEGTQYF. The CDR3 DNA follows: TGCAGCGTTGAAGGGGGTGAGGGGACCCAGTACTTC.

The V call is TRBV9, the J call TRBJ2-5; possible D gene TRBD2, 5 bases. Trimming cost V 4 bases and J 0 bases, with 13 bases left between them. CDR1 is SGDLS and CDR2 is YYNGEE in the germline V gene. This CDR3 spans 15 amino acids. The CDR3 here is CASSPPGRYQETQYF. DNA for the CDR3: TGTGCCAGCAGCCCCCCGGGAAGGTACCAAGAGACCCAGTACTTC.

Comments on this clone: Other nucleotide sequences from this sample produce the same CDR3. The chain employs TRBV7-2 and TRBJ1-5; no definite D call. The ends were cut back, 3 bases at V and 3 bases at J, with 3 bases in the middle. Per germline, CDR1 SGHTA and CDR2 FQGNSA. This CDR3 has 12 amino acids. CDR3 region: CASSLFNQPQHF. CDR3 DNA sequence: TGTGCCAGCAGCTTGTTCAATCAGCCCCAGCATTTT.

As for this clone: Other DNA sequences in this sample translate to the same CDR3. CDR3 sequence: CASSPVGTEAFF. The CDR3 DNA reads as TGTGCCAGCTCACCGGTCGGGACGGAAGCTTTCTTT. The chain uses TRBV18 and TRBJ1-1, with D possibly matching TRBD1 (5 bases). Germline V gives CDR1 KGHSH, CDR2 LQKENI. The CDR3 spans 12 residues. V was trimmed by 3 bases and J by 8 bases, leaving 10 bases between them.

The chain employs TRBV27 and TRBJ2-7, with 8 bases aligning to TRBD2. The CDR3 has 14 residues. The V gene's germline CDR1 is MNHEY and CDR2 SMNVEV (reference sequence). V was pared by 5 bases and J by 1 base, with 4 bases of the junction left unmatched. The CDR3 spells CASSPIAGSYEQYF. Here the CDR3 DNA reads TGTGCCAGCAGTCCGATAGCGGGGTCCTACGAGCAGTACTTC.

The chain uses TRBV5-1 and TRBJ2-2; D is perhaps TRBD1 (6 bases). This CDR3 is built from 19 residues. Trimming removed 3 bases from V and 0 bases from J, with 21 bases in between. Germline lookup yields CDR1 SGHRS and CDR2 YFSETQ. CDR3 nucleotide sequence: TGCGCCAGCAGCTCCTCATACCGAACCGGGACATCGAACACCGGGGAGCTGTTTTTT. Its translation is CASSSSYRTGTSNTGELFF.

The DNA for the CDR3 is TGTGCCACACCCCGCGACAGGGGTGGGTATGGCTACACCTTC. Encoded protein: CATPRDRGGYGYTF. The chain has TRBV28 and TRBJ1-2; 8 bases are shared with TRBD1. In germline, CDR1 is MDHEN, CDR2 SYDVKM. Trimming at V came to 10 bases and at J to 5 bases, leaving 12 bases not matched to a gene. CDR3 size: 14 residues.

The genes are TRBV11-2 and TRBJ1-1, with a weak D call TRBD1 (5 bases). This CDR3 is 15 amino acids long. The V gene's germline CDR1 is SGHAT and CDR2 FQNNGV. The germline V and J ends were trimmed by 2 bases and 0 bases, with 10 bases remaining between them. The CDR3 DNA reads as TGTGCCAGCAGCTTACTACAGGCTGTGAACACTGAAGCTTTCTTT. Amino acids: CASSLLQAVNTEAFF.

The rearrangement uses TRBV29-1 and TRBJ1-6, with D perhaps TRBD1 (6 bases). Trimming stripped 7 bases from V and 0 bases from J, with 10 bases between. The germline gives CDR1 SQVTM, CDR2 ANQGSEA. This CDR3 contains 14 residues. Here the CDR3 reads CSAGGGSYNSPLHF. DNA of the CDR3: TGCAGCGCAGGAGGGGGCTCCTATAATTCACCCCTCCACTTT.

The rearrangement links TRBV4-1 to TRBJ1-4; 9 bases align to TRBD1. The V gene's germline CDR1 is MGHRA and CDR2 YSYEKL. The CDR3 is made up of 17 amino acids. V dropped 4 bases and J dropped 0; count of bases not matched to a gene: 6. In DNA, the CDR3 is TGCGCCAGCAGCCCGGACAGGGGAGGTGCAACTAATGAAAAACTGTTTTTT. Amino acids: CASSPDRGGATNEKLFF.

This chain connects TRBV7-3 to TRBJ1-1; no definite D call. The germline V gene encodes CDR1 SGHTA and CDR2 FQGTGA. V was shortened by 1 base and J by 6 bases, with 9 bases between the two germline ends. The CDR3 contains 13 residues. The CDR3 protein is CASSLIRTAEAFF. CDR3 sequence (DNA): TGTGCCAGCAGCTTAATTCGGACCGCTGAAGCTTTCTTT.

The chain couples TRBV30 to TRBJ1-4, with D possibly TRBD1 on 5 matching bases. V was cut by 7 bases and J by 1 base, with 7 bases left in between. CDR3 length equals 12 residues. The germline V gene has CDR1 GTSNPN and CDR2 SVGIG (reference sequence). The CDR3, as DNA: TGTGCCTCGGGGGAAACTAATGAAAAACTGTTTTTT. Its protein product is CASGETNEKLFF.

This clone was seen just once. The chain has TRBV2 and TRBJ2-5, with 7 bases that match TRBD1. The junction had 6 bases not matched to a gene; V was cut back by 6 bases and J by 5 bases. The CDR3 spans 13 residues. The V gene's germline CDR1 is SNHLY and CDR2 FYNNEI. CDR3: CASRQGVGETQYF. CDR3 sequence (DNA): TGTGCCAGCAGGCAGGGGGTGGGTGAGACCCAGTACTTC.